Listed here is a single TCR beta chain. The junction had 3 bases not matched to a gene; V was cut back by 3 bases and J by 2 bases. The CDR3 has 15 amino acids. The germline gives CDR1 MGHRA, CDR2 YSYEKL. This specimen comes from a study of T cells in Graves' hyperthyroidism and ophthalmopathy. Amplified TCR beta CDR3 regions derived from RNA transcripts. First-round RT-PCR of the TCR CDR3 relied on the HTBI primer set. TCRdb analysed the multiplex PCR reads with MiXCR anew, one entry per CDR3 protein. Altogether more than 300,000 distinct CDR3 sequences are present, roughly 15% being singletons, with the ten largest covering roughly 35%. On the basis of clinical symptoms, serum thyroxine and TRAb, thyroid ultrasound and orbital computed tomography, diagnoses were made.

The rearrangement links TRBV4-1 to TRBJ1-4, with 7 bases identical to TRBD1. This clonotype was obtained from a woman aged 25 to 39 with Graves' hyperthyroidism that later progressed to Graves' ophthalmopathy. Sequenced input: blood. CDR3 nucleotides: TGCGCCAGCAGCCATGAACAGGGGACTAATGAAAAACTGTTTTTT. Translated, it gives CASSHEQGTNEKLFF.